This T cell receptor beta chain comes out of a study of blood T cell repertoires in COVID-19. A single count supports this clone. V shed 3 bases and J shed 4 bases, with 15 bases lying between them. Germline loops: CDR1 LNHDA, CDR2 SQIVND (reference sequence). The CDR3 covers 16 residues. The table came from immunoSEQ multiplex PCR; TCRdb's copy has only in-frame clones and leaves some out. The sample has roughly 440,000 clones, more than 70% seen once. The rearrangement joins TRBV19 to TRBJ1-4, with D perhaps TRBD1 (5 bases). The sample consisted of peripheral blood. The clonotype comes from a woman aged 50 to 65 with COVID-19, enrolled during active disease. The CDR3 bases are TGTGCCAGTAGTATTAGGGGTAACGCCCGTAATGAAAAACTGTTTTTT. Encoded protein: CASSIRGNARNEKLFF.